The present T cell receptor beta chain was sequenced within a study of shared clonotypes between healthy human individuals. Overall study results and limits: Donors were few, which limited the genetic and exposure-history diversity represented. Relative to their counterparts shared across all four donors, non-shared clonotypes exhibited diminished generation probabilities.

Cells designated naive CD8 were CD45RO-negative and were positively selected for CCR7, with terminally differentiated effector memory CD45RA+ cells excluded. Trimming cost V 5 bases and J 8 bases, with 13 bases left between them. In germline, CDR1 is SGHTA, CDR2 FQGTGA. The CDR3 extends over 13 amino acids. With respect to this clone: Its matching antigen is unknown.

Assay runs were performed at deep level. Sorted-subset replicate PCR reactions were performed with around 200 ng DNA, corresponding to 30,000 or so T cell genomes. Repertoires were generated with immunoSEQ multiplex PCR, while TCRdb's copy carries only in-frame clones and drops some. The table includes about 2,200,000 clones, approximately 94% detected once. Sequencing used naive CD8+ T cells from PBMCs. The sequence came from a man between 18 and 29 years old in good health. Some clones in this sample may be carry-over from other donors' samples. The chain employs TRBV7-3 and TRBJ2-1, with D possibly being TRBD1 (5 bases). The CDR3 bases are TGTGCCAGCAGCCTACGACAGACCGATGAGCAGTTCTTC. Protein: CASSLRQTDEQFF.